This is a list of T cell receptor beta chains from one sample in a study of blood T cell repertoires in COVID-19. Measured with immunoSEQ multiplex PCR; TCRdb has only the in-frame clones, and not every one. The table records about 220,000 clones, about four fifths of them present only once. Sequencing used PBMCs or T cells enriched from blood (not recorded which). These TCRs come from a woman aged 60-75 years who had recovered from COVID-19. The CDR3 runs from the conserved cysteine through the conserved F or W. Fields, in order: J gene, V gene, D gene, clone size, CDR3 protein, CDR3 DNA. A D gene is named only where the DNA matches it firmly. Some rows have no size entry. The others give once, few or many, or a class for an expanded clone.

J: TRBJ2-2
V: TRBV27
D: TRBD1
size: .
CDR3: CASSTRTGGYTGELFF
DNA: TGTGCCAGCAGTACCAGGACAGGGGGCTACACCGGGGAGCTGTTTTTT

J: TRBJ2-1
V: TRBV4-3
D: .
size: .
CDR3: CASSQDGSGPYNEQFF
DNA: TGCGCCAGCAGCCAAGATGGTAGCGGACCTTACAATGAGCAGTTCTTC

J: TRBJ1-3
V: TRBV19
D: .
size: .
CDR3: CASEVSNTIYF
DNA: TGTGCCAGCGAGGTTTCAAACACCATATATTTT

J: TRBJ1-2
V: TRBV5-6
D: .
size: .
CDR3: CASSPLGGGNHYGYTF
DNA: TGTGCCAGCAGCCCCCTCGGTGGGGGGAATCACTATGGCTACACCTTC

J: TRBJ2-5
V: TRBV2
D: TRBD1
size: .
CDR3: CASSEGPGGSETQYF
DNA: TGTGCCAGCAGTGAAGGCCCAGGGGGCTCGGAGACCCAGTACTTC

J: TRBJ1-4
V: TRBV5-1
D: TRBD1
size: few
CDR3: CASSRDSPLNEKLFF
DNA: TGCGCCAGCAGCCGGGACAGCCCATTGAATGAAAAACTGTTTTTT

J: TRBJ2-1
V: TRBV7-9
D: TRBD2
size: .
CDR3: CASSHLAGEQFF
DNA: TGTGCCAGCAGCCACCTAGCGGGAGAGCAGTTCTTC

J: TRBJ2-7
V: TRBV19
D: TRBD1
size: .
CDR3: CASSISRDRGHEQYF
DNA: TGTGCCAGTAGTATTTCCCGGGACAGGGGCCACGAGCAGTACTTC

J: TRBJ2-7
V: TRBV7-9
D: TRBD2
size: .
CDR3: CASSSGTRARSYEQYF
DNA: TGTGCCAGCAGCTCCGGGACTAGGGCTCGCTCCTACGAGCAGTACTTC

J: TRBJ1-1
V: TRBV18
D: .
size: .
CDR3: CASSPSQGPEAFF
DNA: TGTGCCAGCTCACCATCCCAGGGGCCTGAAGCTTTCTTT

J: TRBJ1-1
V: TRBV2
D: TRBD1
size: .
CDR3: CASEGTGFSEAFF
DNA: TGTGCCAGCGAGGGGACAGGGTTTTCCGAAGCTTTCTTT

J: TRBJ2-5
V: TRBV23-1
D: TRBD1
size: .
CDR3: CASSQSGPGQGPQETQYF
DNA: TGCGCCAGCAGTCAATCGGGGCCGGGACAGGGGCCCCAAGAGACCCAGTACTTC

J: TRBJ2-1
V: TRBV25-1
D: .
size: .
CDR3: CASSEFSGHPNEQFF
DNA: TGTGCCAGCAGTGAATTTTCGGGACATCCAAATGAGCAGTTCTTC

J: TRBJ1-1
V: TRBV27
D: TRBD1
size: .
CDR3: CASRIDRGTEAFF
DNA: TGTGCCAGCAGGATCGACAGGGGCACTGAAGCTTTCTTT

J: TRBJ2-7
V: TRBV6-1
D: .
size: .
CDR3: CASSARSSPAGSPTYEQYF
DNA: TGTGCCAGCAGTGCTAGGTCATCCCCCGCCGGGTCACCAACCTACGAGCAGTACTTC

J: TRBJ1-1
V: TRBV13
D: TRBD1
size: .
CDR3: CASSSRQGAYTEAFF
DNA: TGTGCCAGCAGCTCTCGACAGGGGGCTTACACTGAAGCTTTCTTT

J: TRBJ2-1
V: TRBV19
D: .
size: .
CDR3: CASSIGTVHLDEQFF
DNA: TGTGCCAGTAGTATCGGTACAGTCCATCTCGATGAGCAGTTCTTC

J: TRBJ2-1
V: TRBV7-9
D: TRBD2
size: .
CDR3: CASSPLRGSGSSYNEQFF
DNA: TGTGCCAGCAGCCCCCTGCGGGGTAGCGGGAGTTCCTACAATGAGCAGTTCTTC

J: TRBJ2-3
V: TRBV11-2
D: .
size: .
CDR3: CASSPRPTGSTDTQYF
DNA: TGTGCCAGCAGCCCTAGACCAACAGGGAGCACAGATACGCAGTATTTT

J: TRBJ1-4
V: TRBV7-9
D: .
size: .
CDR3: CASSLALGAPNEKLFF
DNA: TGTGCCAGCAGCTTAGCGCTAGGGGCGCCTAATGAAAAACTGTTTTTT

J: TRBJ1-4
V: TRBV5-1
D: .
size: .
CDR3: CASRRGRAGVTSNEKLFF
DNA: TGCGCCAGCAGGCGCGGCCGGGCAGGGGTGACGTCTAATGAAAAACTGTTTTTT

J: TRBJ1-2
V: TRBV18
D: TRBD1
size: .
CDR3: CASSPPDQQTGARNF
DNA: TGTGCCAGCTCACCACCGGACCAACAGACAGGGGCCCGTAACTTC

J: TRBJ1-1
V: TRBV6-1
D: TRBD1
size: .
CDR3: CASSEKRVGQGMWAFF
DNA: TGTGCCAGCAGTGAAAAGAGAGTGGGACAGGGTATGTGGGCTTTCTTT

J: TRBJ2-7
V: TRBV19
D: TRBD2
size: .
CDR3: CASRFTSDSYEQYF
DNA: TGTGCCAGTAGATTTACTAGCGACTCCTACGAGCAGTACTTC

J: TRBJ1-4
V: TRBV12-5
D: TRBD1
size: .
CDR3: CASGQIEGAANEKLFF
DNA: TGTGCTAGTGGTCAAATCGAGGGGGCGGCTAATGAAAAACTGTTTTTT

J: TRBJ2-7
V: TRBV5-1
D: .
size: .
CDR3: CASSPLSPGSSYEQYF
DNA: TGCGCCAGCAGCCCCTTATCTCCGGGTAGCTCCTACGAGCAGTACTTC